These 32 T cell receptor beta chains share one sample of origin, sequenced in a study of shared clonotypes between healthy human individuals. Produced via immunoSEQ multiplex PCR; TCRdb's table is partial and in-frame only. Altogether approximately 1,500,000 clones are present, about 98% being singletons, with the ten largest covering about 0.45%. Sequencing input: naive CD4+ T cells sorted from blood. Subset: CD45RA+ positively selected. These receptors originate from a man in his thirties or forties in good health.

The chain recombines TRBV7-9 with TRBJ2-3; TRBD2 matches at 8 bases. This CDR3 is 15 amino acids long. Trimming took 3 bases from V and 4 from J; bases not matched to a gene: 6. Germline V gives CDR1 SEHNR, CDR2 FQNEAQ (reference sequence). The CDR3 sequence: CASSLGTSYADTQYF. CDR3 nucleotide sequence: TGTGCCAGCAGCTTGGGGACTAGTTACGCAGATACGCAGTATTTT.

This sequence joins TRBV7-9 and TRBJ2-4; the D is unclear. Trimming took 0 bases from V and 1 from J, leaving 10 bases between them. CDR1 and CDR2 from the germline V gene are SEHNR and FQNEAQ (reference sequence). This CDR3 contains 16 residues. The CDR3 region is CASSLALAVAKNIQYF. CDR3 sequence (DNA): TGTGCCAGCAGCTTAGCGTTGGCGGTGGCCAAAAACATTCAGTACTTC.

This clone showed up just once. CDR3 in amino acids: CASSTTGGLITDTQYF. CDR3 bases: TGTGCCAGTAGTACCACGGGGGGACTGATAACAGATACGCAGTATTTT. The gene calls are TRBV19 and TRBJ2-3, with 7 bases fitting TRBD2. Looked up from germline, CDR1 is LNHDA and CDR2 is SQIVND (reference sequence). The CDR3 sequence is 16 residues long. J lost 3 bases, V lost 4 bases, and 10 bases had no gene match.

The genes are TRBV5-1 and TRBJ2-3; no definite D call. Between the trimmed V and J ends, which lost 6 bases and 3 bases, there was a span of 14 bases. CDR3 length equals 14 residues. Germline V gene sequence: CDR1 SGHRS, CDR2 YFSETQ. The CDR3 sequence is CASKRAVRTDTQYF. The CDR3 bases are TGCGCCAGCAAAAGGGCCGTACGTACAGATACGCAGTATTTT.

V gene TRBV6-5 combines with J gene TRBJ2-5, with a tentative D call TRBD1 (6 bases). Germline V lookup: CDR1 MNHEY, CDR2 SVGAGI. The CDR3 totals 15 residues. Trimming removed 0 bases from V and 7 bases from J, with 15 bases in between. The CDR3 region has the DNA TGTGCCAGCAGTTACTCGACACAGGGAAGGGGGACCCAGTACTTC. It yields the protein CASSYSTQGRGTQYF.

This clone was seen once. The chain is built from TRBV5-1 and TRBJ2-1, with D maybe TRBD1 (5 bases). Trimming pared 1 base from V and 8 bases from J, leaving 22 bases between. Germline V gives CDR1 SGHRS, CDR2 YFSETQ. The CDR3 is 17 amino acids. CDR3 DNA: TGCGCCAGCAGCTTGAGGCCCGTGGCAGGGCTCAGGGATGAGCAGTTCTTC. Protein: CASSLRPVAGLRDEQFF.

V and J are TRBV5-6 and TRBJ2-7, with D maybe TRBD2 (6 bases). The CDR3 is made up of 16 amino acids. Germline CDR1 SGHDT, CDR2 YYEEEE. Trimming pared 0 bases from V and 0 bases from J, leaving 13 bases between. The CDR3 is CASSLEGSGNSYEQYF. For the CDR3, the DNA is TGTGCCAGCAGCTTGGAAGGTAGCGGCAACTCCTACGAGCAGTACTTC.

V gene TRBV6-6 combines with J gene TRBJ2-1, with TRBD2 identical over 7 bases. This CDR3 region has 15 residues. In germline, CDR1 is MNHNY, CDR2 SVGAGI (reference sequence). The junction had 8 bases not matched to a gene; V was cut back by 4 bases and J by 5 bases. The CDR3 region is CASSSSGAGNNEQFF. For the CDR3, the DNA is TGTGCCAGCAGTTCGAGCGGGGCCGGAAACAATGAGCAGTTCTTC.

The chain is built from TRBV10-1 and TRBJ2-1, with 7 bases fitting TRBD2. The CDR3 is 16 amino acids. The V gene's germline CDR1 is WNHNN and CDR2 SYGVQD (reference sequence). Trimming at V came to 3 bases and at J to 3 bases, leaving 8 bases not matched to a gene. The CDR3 bases are TGCGCCAGCAGTGATCTGGCTAGCGGTGGCTACAATGAGCAGTTCTTC. Its protein is CASSDLASGGYNEQFF.

J is TRBJ1-5 and V is TRBV5-8; D may be TRBD1 (5 bases). CDR3 size: 15 residues. Germline V lookup: CDR1 SGHTS, CDR2 YDEGEE. V was pared by 0 bases and J by 1 base, with 8 bases between. The CDR3 coding sequence is TGTGCCAGCAGCTTGGAGGGGTTGAGCAATCAGCCCCAGCATTTT. It codes for CASSLEGLSNQPQHF.

This rearrangement joins TRBV4-1 to TRBJ1-5; the D gene is possibly TRBD1 (5 bases). CDR3 length: 16 residues. V was clipped by 0 bases and J by 9 bases, with 18 bases between them. Germline V gene sequence: CDR1 MGHRA, CDR2 YSYEKL. CDR3 amino acids: CASSQDLAGTIRPQHF. CDR3 sequence (DNA): TGCGCCAGCAGCCAAGATCTTGCAGGGACGATAAGGCCCCAGCATTTT.

J is TRBJ2-5 and V is TRBV11-3, with D maybe TRBD1 (5 bases). The CDR3 has 14 amino acids. In germline, CDR1 is SGHNT, CDR2 YENEEA. The V and J ends lost 3 bases and 4 bases respectively, with 12 bases between them. The DNA for the CDR3 is TGTGCCAGCAGCTTTGAAGGGGCAGTAGAGACCCAGTACTTC. As protein: CASSFEGAVETQYF. The full variable domain, its missing parts supplied by reference TRBV11-3 and TRBJ2-5, is EAGVVQSPRYKIIEKKQPVAFWCNPISGHNTLYWYLQNLGQGPELLIRYENEEAVDDSQLPKDRFSAERLKGVDSTLKIQPAELGDSAVYLCASSFEGAVETQYFGPGTRLLVL.

Note on this clone: The same CDR3 can be traced to other DNA sequences in this sample. The chain links TRBV19 to TRBJ2-7; D possibly corresponds to TRBD1 (6 bases). This CDR3 has 14 residues. V was pared by 2 bases and J by 3 bases, with 11 bases between. CDR1 and CDR2 from the germline V gene are LNHDA and SQIVND (reference sequence). The CDR3 bases are TGTGCCAGTAGTATATCTGGGGGCGACTACGAGCAGTACTTC. Protein sequence: CASSISGGDYEQYF.

The genes are TRBV7-6 and TRBJ1-1; D call uncertain. Per germline, CDR1 SGHVS and CDR2 FNYEAQ. This CDR3 has 13 amino acids. Trimming took 1 base from V and 5 from J, leaving 8 bases between them. For the CDR3, the DNA is TGTGCCAGCAGCTTAGGGCCAGAGACTGAAGCTTTCTTT. This encodes CASSLGPETEAFF.

This chain uses TRBV28 with TRBJ2-2; D assignment may be TRBD1 or TRBD2 (5 bases each). Germline V gene lookup returns CDR1 MDHEN and CDR2 SYDVKM. Trimming pared 10 bases from V and 12 bases from J, leaving 12 bases between. The CDR3 sequence is 10 residues long. In DNA, the CDR3 is TGTGCCACCCTGGGGGTGAAGCTGTTTTTT. This gives the protein CATLGVKLFF.

The J gene is TRBJ2-7, the V gene TRBV19; 10 bases map to TRBD1. CDR1 and CDR2 from the germline V gene are LNHDA and SQIVND (reference sequence). Trimming at V came to 3 bases and at J to 7 bases, leaving 6 bases not matched to a gene. The CDR3 is made up of 14 amino acids. The CDR3, as DNA: TGTGCCAGTAGTATTGGGGACAGGGGTTTTGAGCAGTACTTC. This translates into CASSIGDRGFEQYF.

J is TRBJ1-3 and V is TRBV6-1; no clear D gene. Trimming left V 4 bases short and J 0 bases short, with 16 bases between. CDR1 MNHNS and CDR2 SASEGT come from the germline V gene. The CDR3 is made up of 17 amino acids. This CDR3 is CASSAPRRETSGNTIYF. The CDR3 region has the DNA TGTGCCAGCAGTGCCCCTCGGCGGGAGACCTCTGGAAACACCATATATTTT.

The chain combines TRBV27 with TRBJ2-3, with 9 bases fitting TRBD2. J lost 4 bases, V lost 3 bases, and 2 bases had no gene match. The CDR3 is 14 residues long. Germline assignment: CDR1 MNHEY and CDR2 SMNVEV (reference sequence). CDR3 DNA: TGTGCCAGCAGTTTTGGGACTAGCCCAGATACGCAGTATTTT. It encodes CASSFGTSPDTQYF.

The V gene is TRBV7-2, the J gene TRBJ2-1, with TRBD2 identical over 8 bases. The CDR3 length is 17 residues. CDR1 SGHTA and CDR2 FQGNSA come from the germline V gene. J lost 4 bases, V lost 1 base, and 9 bases had no gene match. CDR3 coding DNA: TGTGCCAGCAGCTTAGTTACATCTGCGGGAGGATACAATGAGCAGTTCTTC. Translation gives CASSLVTSAGGYNEQFF.

This clone was detected once. The CDR3 reads CASSDPLQYSNQPQHF. Written as DNA, the CDR3 is TGCGCCAGCAGTGACCCTCTACAGTATAGCAATCAGCCCCAGCATTTT. V is TRBV10-1 and J is TRBJ1-5; D not resolved. Germline V CDR1 and CDR2: WNHNN, SYGVQD (reference sequence). The CDR3 totals 16 residues. V dropped 3 bases and J dropped 0 bases, with 12 bases sitting between them.

V gene TRBV5-4 combines with J gene TRBJ1-1, with D possibly TRBD1 on 6 matching bases. This CDR3 is built from 16 residues. Trimming removed 4 bases at V and 6 bases at J, with 22 bases between. Germline V lookup: CDR1 SGHNT, CDR2 YYREEE (reference sequence). As DNA, the CDR3 is TGTGCCAGCAGCCCTCGTGGACAGCCCCGGGGCGCTGAAGCTTTCTTT. Encoded protein: CASSPRGQPRGAEAFF.

V usage is TRBV2 and J usage is TRBJ2-7; the match to TRBD1 covers 7 bases. CDR1 SNHLY and CDR2 FYNNEI come from the germline V gene. The CDR3 is made up of 15 amino acids. V shed 3 bases and J 3 bases; nucleotides not matched to a gene: 8. The CDR3 loop reads CASSELQGLVYEQYF. The DNA of the CDR3 is TGTGCCAGCAGTGAGTTACAGGGGCTTGTCTACGAGCAGTACTTC.

The V call is TRBV1, the J call TRBJ2-7; the listed D gene, TRBD2, was not tested against the DNA. TRBV1 is termed a pseudogene. The CDR3 runs 13 residues. The CDR3 here is CTSSPSPPRQQYF. CDR3 in DNA: TGCACCAGCAGCCCAAGCCCCCCGAGGCAGCAGTACTTC.

The rearrangement links TRBV27 to TRBJ2-5; perhaps TRBD2 as D (6 bases). The CDR3 is 14 amino acids. Trimming pared 6 bases from V and 5 bases from J, leaving 16 bases between. Germline V lookup: CDR1 MNHEY, CDR2 SMNVEV (reference sequence). CDR3 sequence (DNA): TGTGCCAGCAGCCCCCCTTCGGGAGTGGAGACCCAGTACTTC. This translates into CASSPPSGVETQYF.

This clone was seen a few times. The DNA of the CDR3 is TGTGCCAGCAGCTTAGCGGGAGGTACCTACGAGCAGTACTTC. Amino acid sequence: CASSLAGGTYEQYF. The V gene is TRBV11-2, the J gene TRBJ2-7; 7 nucleotides align to TRBD2. V shed 1 base, J shed 2 bases, and the junction held 2 bases outside the gene matches. From germline, CDR1 is SGHAT and CDR2 FQNNGV. This CDR3 is built from 14 residues.

This chain links TRBV13 with TRBJ2-1, with TRBD2 matching over 11 bases. This CDR3 is 17 amino acids long. Germline CDR1 PRHDT, CDR2 FYEKMQ (reference sequence). V was clipped by 2 bases and J by 3 bases; unmatched bases: 6. This CDR3 reads CASSLTLLAGVYNEQFF. CDR3 sequence (DNA): TGTGCCAGCAGCTTAACCCTACTAGCGGGAGTCTACAATGAGCAGTTCTTC. The full variable domain, with the rest looked up from reference TRBV13 and TRBJ2-1, is AAGVIQSPRHLIKEKRETATLKCYPIPRHDTVYWYQQGPGQDPQFLISFYEKMQSDKGSIPDRFSAQQFSDYHSELNMSSLELGDSALYFCASSLTLLAGVYNEQFFGPGTRLTVL.

The chain combines TRBV4-1 with TRBJ1-5; the D is unclear. Looked up from germline, CDR1 is MGHRA and CDR2 is YSYEKL. CDR3 length: 17 amino acids. Trimming pared 0 bases from V and 4 bases from J, leaving 16 bases between. The CDR3 is CASSQDKGFSNNQPQHF. DNA for the CDR3: TGCGCCAGCAGCCAAGATAAGGGATTTAGTAATAATCAGCCCCAGCATTTT.

The chain employs TRBV28 and TRBJ1-2; 7 bases line up with TRBD1. V was pared by 10 bases and J by 8 bases, with 13 bases of the junction left unmatched. The CDR3 loop spans 13 amino acids. The V gene's germline CDR1 is MDHEN and CDR2 SYDVKM. The DNA for the CDR3 is TGTGCCACCCGGACAGGTTCGAGAGGGGGCTACACCTTC. The encoded protein is CATRTGSRGGYTF.

This rearrangement joins TRBV28 to TRBJ1-3, with D possibly TRBD1 on 6 matching bases. The germline CDR1 and CDR2 sequences are MDHEN and SYDVKM. The CDR3 loop spans 14 amino acids. V shed 7 bases and J shed 0 bases, with 10 bases lying between them. DNA for the CDR3: TGTGCCAGCATGGGGGCCAACTCTGGAAACACCATATATTTT. Protein sequence: CASMGANSGNTIYF.

The chain is built from TRBV19 and TRBJ1-2; D is undetermined. Deletions cut 3 bases from V and 4 bases from J, with 12 bases between. This CDR3 is built from 14 residues. Per the germline V gene, CDR1 is LNHDA and CDR2 is SQIVND (reference sequence). The CDR3 is CASSIVNEAYGYTF. CDR3 DNA sequence: TGTGCCAGTAGTATTGTCAACGAGGCCTATGGCTACACCTTC.

This clone was recorded once. J is TRBJ2-7 and V is TRBV9; 9 positions match TRBD1. J gave up 4 bases and V 3 bases, and 14 bases lay outside the gene matches. This CDR3 comprises 17 residues. The germline V gene encodes CDR1 SGDLS and CDR2 YYNGEE. The CDR3 reads CASSGSASPGTGYEQYF. The CDR3 DNA follows: TGTGCCAGCAGCGGAAGCGCCTCACCCGGGACAGGGTACGAGCAGTACTTC.

The chain recombines TRBV5-1 with TRBJ2-3; TRBD1 aligns across 8 bases. The CDR3 loop spans 14 amino acids. J lost 1 base, V lost 6 bases, and 4 bases had no gene match. The germline CDR1 and CDR2 sequences are SGHRS and YFSETQ. The CDR3 nucleotides are TGCGCCAGCAAGACAGGGGTCGGCACAGATACGCAGTATTTT. Protein sequence: CASKTGVGTDTQYF.